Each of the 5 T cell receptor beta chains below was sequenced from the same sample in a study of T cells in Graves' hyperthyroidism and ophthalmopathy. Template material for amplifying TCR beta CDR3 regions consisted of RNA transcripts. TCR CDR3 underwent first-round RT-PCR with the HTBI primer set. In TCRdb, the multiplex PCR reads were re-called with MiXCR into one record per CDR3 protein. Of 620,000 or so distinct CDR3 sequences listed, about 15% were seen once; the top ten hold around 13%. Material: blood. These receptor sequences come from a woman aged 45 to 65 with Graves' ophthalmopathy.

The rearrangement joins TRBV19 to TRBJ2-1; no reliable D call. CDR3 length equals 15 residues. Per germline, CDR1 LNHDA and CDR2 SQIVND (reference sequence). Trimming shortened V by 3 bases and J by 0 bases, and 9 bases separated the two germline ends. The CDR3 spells CASSIQVSSYNEQFF. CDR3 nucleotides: TGTGCCAGTAGTATCCAGGTCTCCTCCTACAATGAGCAGTTCTTC.

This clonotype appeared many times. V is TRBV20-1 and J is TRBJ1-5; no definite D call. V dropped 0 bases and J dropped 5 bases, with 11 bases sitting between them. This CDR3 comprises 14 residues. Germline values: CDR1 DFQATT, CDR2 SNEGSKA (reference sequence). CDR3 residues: CSARDTQPDQPQHF. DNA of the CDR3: TGCAGTGCTAGAGACACGCAACCCGATCAGCCCCAGCATTTT.

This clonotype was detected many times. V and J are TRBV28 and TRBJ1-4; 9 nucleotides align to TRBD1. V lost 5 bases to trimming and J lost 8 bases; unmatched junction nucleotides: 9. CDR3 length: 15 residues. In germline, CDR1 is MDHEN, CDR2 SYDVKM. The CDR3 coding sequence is TGTGCCAGCAGTGCATATTACAGGGGGCAGGAAAAACTGTTTTTT. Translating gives CASSAYYRGQEKLFF.

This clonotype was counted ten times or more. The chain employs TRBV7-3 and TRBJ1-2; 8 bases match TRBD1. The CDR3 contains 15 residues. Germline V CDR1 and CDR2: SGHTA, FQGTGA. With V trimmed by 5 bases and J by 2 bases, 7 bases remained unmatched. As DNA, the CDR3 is TGTGCCAGCAGCCCGGGGGCAGGGGGCAACTATGGCTACACCTTC. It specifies CASSPGAGGNYGYTF.

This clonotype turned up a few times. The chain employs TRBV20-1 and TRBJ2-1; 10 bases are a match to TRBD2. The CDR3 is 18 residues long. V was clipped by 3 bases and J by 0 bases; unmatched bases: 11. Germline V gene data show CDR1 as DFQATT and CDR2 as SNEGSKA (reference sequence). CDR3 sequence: CSARGVGLAVRSYNEQFF. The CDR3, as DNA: TGCAGTGCTAGGGGGGTAGGACTAGCGGTTCGCTCCTACAATGAGCAGTTCTTC.